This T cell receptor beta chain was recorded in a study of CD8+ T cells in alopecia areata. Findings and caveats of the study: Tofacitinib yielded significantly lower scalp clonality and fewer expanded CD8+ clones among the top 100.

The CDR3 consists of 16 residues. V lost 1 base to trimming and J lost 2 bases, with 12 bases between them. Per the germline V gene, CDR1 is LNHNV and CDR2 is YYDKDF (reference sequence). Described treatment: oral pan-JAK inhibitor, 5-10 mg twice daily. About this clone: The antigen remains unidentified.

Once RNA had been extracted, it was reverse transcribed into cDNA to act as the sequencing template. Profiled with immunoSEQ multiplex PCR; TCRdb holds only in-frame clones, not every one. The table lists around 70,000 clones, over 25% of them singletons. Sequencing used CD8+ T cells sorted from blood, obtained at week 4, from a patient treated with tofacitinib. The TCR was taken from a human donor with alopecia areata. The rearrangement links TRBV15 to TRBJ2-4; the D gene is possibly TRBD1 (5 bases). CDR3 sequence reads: CATSRVAGSTKNIQYF. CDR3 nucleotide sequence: TGTGCCACCAGCAGAGTCGCAGGGTCAACCAAAAACATTCAGTACTTC.